This TCR beta chain was obtained from a study of shared T cell receptors in the human thymus. V was cut by 3 bases and J by 4 bases, with 10 bases left in between. The CDR3 totals 14 residues. Germline lookup yields CDR1 LNHDA and CDR2 SQIVND (reference sequence). This table comes from immunoSEQ multiplex PCR, and its TCRdb copy is limited to in-frame clones, with some not included. The sample lists about 380,000 clones, approximately 95% occurring once. The chain is built from TRBV19 and TRBJ2-1; perhaps D is TRBD1 or TRBD2 (5 bases each). This receptor was identified in a human donor. The specimen sequenced was thymocytes. The CDR3 loop is CASSMGEGYNEQFF. The CDR3 DNA is TGTGCCAGTAGTATGGGAGAGGGGTACAATGAGCAGTTCTTC.